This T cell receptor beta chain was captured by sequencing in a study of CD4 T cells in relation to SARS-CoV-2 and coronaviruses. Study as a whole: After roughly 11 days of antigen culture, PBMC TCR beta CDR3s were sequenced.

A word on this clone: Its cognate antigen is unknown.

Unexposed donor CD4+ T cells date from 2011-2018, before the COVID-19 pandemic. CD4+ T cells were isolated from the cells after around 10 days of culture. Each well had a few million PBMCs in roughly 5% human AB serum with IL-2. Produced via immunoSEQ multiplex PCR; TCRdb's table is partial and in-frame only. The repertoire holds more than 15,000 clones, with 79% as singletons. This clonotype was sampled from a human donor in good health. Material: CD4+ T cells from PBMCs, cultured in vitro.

The DNA of the CDR3 is TGTGCCAGCGGAGGAACCAACTATGGCTACACCTTC. Translation: CASGGTNYGYTF. The rearrangement links TRBV28 to TRBJ1-2; D unresolved. Per germline, CDR1 MDHEN and CDR2 SYDVKM. The V end lost 8 bases, the J end lost 2 bases, and 9 bases lay between the germline ends. The CDR3 extends over 12 amino acids.